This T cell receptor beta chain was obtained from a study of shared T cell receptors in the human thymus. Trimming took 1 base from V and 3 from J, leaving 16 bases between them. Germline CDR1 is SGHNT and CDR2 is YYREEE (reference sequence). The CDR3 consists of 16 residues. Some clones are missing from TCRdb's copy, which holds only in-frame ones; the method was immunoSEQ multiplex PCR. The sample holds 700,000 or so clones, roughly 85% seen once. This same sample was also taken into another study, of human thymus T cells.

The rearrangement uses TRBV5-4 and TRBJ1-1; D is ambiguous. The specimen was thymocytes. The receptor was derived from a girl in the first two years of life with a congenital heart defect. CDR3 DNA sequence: TGTGCCAGCAGCTTGTCTCGGGAACCGAGCGACACTGAAGCTTTCTTT. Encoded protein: CASSLSREPSDTEAFF.